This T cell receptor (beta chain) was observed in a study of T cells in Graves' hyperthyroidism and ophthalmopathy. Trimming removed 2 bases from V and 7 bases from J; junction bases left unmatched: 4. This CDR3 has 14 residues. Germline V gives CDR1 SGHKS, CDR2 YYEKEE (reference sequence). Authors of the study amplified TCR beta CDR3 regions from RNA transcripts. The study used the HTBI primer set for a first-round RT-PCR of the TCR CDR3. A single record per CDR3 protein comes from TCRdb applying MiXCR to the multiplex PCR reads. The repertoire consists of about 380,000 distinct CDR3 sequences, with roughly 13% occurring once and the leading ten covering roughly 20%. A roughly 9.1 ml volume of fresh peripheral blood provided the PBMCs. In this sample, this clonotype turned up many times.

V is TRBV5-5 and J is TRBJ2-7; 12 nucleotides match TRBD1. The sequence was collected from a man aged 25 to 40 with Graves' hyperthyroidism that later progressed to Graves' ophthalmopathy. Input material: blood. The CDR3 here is CASSFGTGGREQYF. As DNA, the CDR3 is TGTGCCAGCAGCTTTGGGACAGGGGGCCGAGAGCAGTACTTC. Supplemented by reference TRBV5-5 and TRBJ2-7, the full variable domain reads DAGVTQSPTHLIKTRGQQVTLRCSPISGHKSVSWYQQVLGQGPQFIFQYYEKEERGRGNFPDRFSARQFPNYSSELNVNALLLGDSALYLCASSFGTGGREQYFGPGTRLTVT.